The rows below give T cell receptor beta chains drawn from one sample of a study of lymphopenia after photon versus proton radiotherapy. The assay was immunoSEQ multiplex PCR, and TCRdb's table has in-frame clones only and misses some. The data contain 39,000 or so clones, roughly 90% of them seen just once; the ten biggest clones take up nearly 15%. The source material was peripheral blood, sampled from a patient treated with photon-based radiotherapy. These receptors came from a man aged 55 to 69 with cholangiocarcinoma. CDR3s include the opening cysteine and the closing phenylalanine or tryptophan. Fields, in order: clone size, V gene, J gene, D gene, CDR3 protein, CDR3 DNA. D genes are given only for firm matches. Expanded clones are given a class, and other clones once, few, many or no size at all.

size: -; V: TRBV28; J: TRBJ1-5; D: -; CDR3: CASSLLGGGAGQPQHF; DNA: TGTGCCAGCAGTTTATTAGGTGGGGGGGCTGGTCAGCCCCAGCATTTT
size: few; V: TRBV6-5; J: TRBJ1-4; D: -; CDR3: CASSFTGMREKLFF; DNA: TGTGCCAGCAGTTTCACAGGGATGAGGGAAAAACTGTTTTTT
size: -; V: TRBV29-1; J: TRBJ2-1; D: -; CDR3: CSGVKGDVSSYNEQFF; DNA: TGCAGCGGAGTGAAAGGGGACGTAAGCTCCTACAATGAGCAGTTCTTC
size: -; V: TRBV7-9; J: TRBJ2-7; D: -; CDR3: CASSLGVGYEQYF; DNA: TGTGCCAGCAGCTTAGGGGTTGGCTACGAGCAGTACTTC
size: -; V: TRBV19; J: TRBJ2-1; D: TRBD2; CDR3: CASSIQSGRINEQFF; DNA: TGTGCCAGTAGTATTCAGAGCGGGAGGATAAATGAGCAGTTCTTC
size: -; V: TRBV2; J: TRBJ1-1; D: -; CDR3: CASSGNSWGTEAFF; DNA: TGTGCCAGCAGTGGAAATTCCTGGGGCACTGAAGCTTTCTTT
size: -; V: TRBV6-5; J: TRBJ1-2; D: -; CDR3: CASSPRAGRTYGYTF; DNA: TGTGCCAGCAGTCCCAGGGCAGGGCGGACCTATGGCTACACCTTC
size: -; V: TRBV11-3; J: TRBJ1-1; D: -; CDR3: CASSLLMNTEAFF; DNA: TGTGCCAGCAGCTTGCTCATGAACACTGAAGCTTTCTTT
size: -; V: TRBV11-1; J: TRBJ2-7; D: -; CDR3: CASSLERSGYSYEQYF; DNA: TGTGCCAGCAGCTTAGAACGGAGCGGCTACTCCTACGAGCAGTACTTC
size: -; V: TRBV28; J: TRBJ2-7; D: -; CDR3: CASSLRGDYEQYF; DNA: TGTGCCAGCAGTCTCAGGGGGGACTACGAGCAGTACTTC
size: once; V: TRBV25-1; J: TRBJ1-2; D: -; CDR3: CASSQGVRGTGGYTF; DNA: TGTGCCAGCAGTCAAGGGGTACGAGGGACGGGCGGCTACACCTTC
size: -; V: TRBV28; J: TRBJ2-5; D: -; CDR3: CASSFSGFVQETQYF; DNA: TGTGCCAGCAGTTTTAGCGGCTTCGTCCAAGAGACCCAGTACTTC
size: once; V: TRBV19; J: TRBJ1-2; D: TRBD1; CDR3: CASRRDREEARYTF; DNA: TGTGCCAGTAGGCGTGACAGGGAAGAGGCGCGCTACACCTTC
size: -; V: TRBV25-1; J: TRBJ2-3; D: -; CDR3: CASSDRPYAATQYF; DNA: TGTGCCAGCAGTGACAGGCCATACGCCGCTACGCAGTATTTT
size: -; V: TRBV6-5; J: TRBJ2-7; D: -; CDR3: CASKVRPRGEQYF; DNA: TGTGCCAGCAAGGTACGGCCACGGGGCGAGCAGTACTTC
size: -; V: TRBV13; J: TRBJ2-3; D: -; CDR3: CASSLELVQGGSDTQYF; DNA: TGTGCCAGCAGCTTAGAATTGGTACAAGGGGGATCAGATACGCAGTATTTT
size: -; V: TRBV2; J: TRBJ2-2; D: -; CDR3: CASSVRYTGELFF; DNA: TGTGCCAGCAGTGTTCGCTACACCGGGGAGCTGTTTTTT
size: -; V: TRBV28; J: TRBJ1-6; D: TRBD1; CDR3: CASSSGQGDNSPLHF; DNA: TGTGCCAGCAGTTCGGGACAGGGGGATAATTCACCCCTCCACTTT
size: -; V: TRBV29-1; J: TRBJ1-1; D: -; CDR3: CSAGDGRGTEAFF; DNA: TGCAGCGCCGGGGACGGTCGAGGCACTGAAGCTTTCTTT
size: -; V: TRBV13; J: TRBJ2-7; D: TRBD1; CDR3: CASSAGGQGAIEQYF; DNA: TGTGCCAGCAGCGCGGGGGGACAGGGGGCCATCGAGCAGTACTTC
size: -; V: TRBV6-5; J: TRBJ1-1; D: TRBD1; CDR3: CASSPTGQVIAEAFF; DNA: TGTGCCAGCAGTCCCACGGGACAGGTGATCGCTGAAGCTTTCTTT
size: -; V: TRBV15; J: TRBJ1-5; D: -; CDR3: CATSKDGEGDQPQHF; DNA: TGTGCCACCAGCAAAGATGGAGAAGGAGATCAGCCCCAGCATTTT
size: -; V: TRBV11-3; J: TRBJ2-2; D: TRBD1; CDR3: CASTPGGASPGELFF; DNA: TGTGCCAGCACCCCAGGGGGCGCCAGCCCCGGGGAGCTGTTTTTT
size: -; V: TRBV7-7; J: TRBJ2-7; D: -; CDR3: CASSLGRSTEQYF; DNA: TGTGCTAGCAGCTTAGGAAGGTCTACCGAGCAGTACTTC
size: -; V: TRBV7-3; J: TRBJ1-1; D: TRBD1; CDR3: CASSLTGLNTEAFF; DNA: TGTGCCAGCAGCTTGACAGGGCTGAACACTGAAGCTTTCTTT
size: -; V: TRBV6-1; J: TRBJ1-6; D: -; CDR3: CASSEMVSPLHF; DNA: TGTGCCAGCAGTGAAATGGTTTCACCCCTCCACTTT
size: -; V: TRBV29-1; J: TRBJ2-5; D: -; CDR3: CSVPLPPETQYF; DNA: TGCAGCGTCCCCCTCCCCCCGGAGACCCAGTACTTC
size: -; V: TRBV7-3; J: TRBJ2-2; D: -; CDR3: CASALGGSDTGELFF; DNA: TGTGCCAGCGCCCTCGGGGGTAGTGACACCGGGGAGCTGTTTTTT
size: -; V: TRBV9; J: TRBJ1-1; D: -; CDR3: CASSPQVNTEAFF; DNA: TGTGCCAGCAGCCCTCAGGTGAACACTGAAGCTTTCTTT
size: -; V: TRBV2; J: TRBJ1-5; D: -; CDR3: CASSVKGRVGNQPQHF; DNA: TGTGCCAGCAGTGTCAAGGGACGAGTTGGGAATCAGCCCCAGCATTTT
size: once; V: TRBV19; J: TRBJ2-4; D: TRBD1; CDR3: CASTTGNRDIQYF; DNA: TGTGCCAGTACGACAGGGAATCGGGACATTCAGTACTTC
size: -; V: TRBV11-2; J: TRBJ2-1; D: -; CDR3: CASSTGQALEQFF; DNA: TGTGCCAGCAGCACCGGCCAAGCACTGGAGCAGTTCTTC
size: -; V: TRBV6-1; J: TRBJ2-7; D: TRBD1; CDR3: CASGDRASYEQYF; DNA: TGTGCCAGCGGGGACAGGGCCTCCTACGAGCAGTACTTC
size: -; V: TRBV4-2; J: TRBJ1-3; D: -; CDR3: CASSQVGGDGNTIYF; DNA: TGTGCCAGCAGCCAAGTCGGGGGAGACGGAAACACCATATATTTT
size: -; V: TRBV9; J: TRBJ2-3; D: TRBD1; CDR3: CASNQGGDHKDTQYF; DNA: TGTGCCAGCAATCAAGGGGGCGACCACAAAGATACGCAGTATTTT
size: -; V: TRBV6-5; J: TRBJ1-1; D: -; CDR3: CASTPAGLNTEAFF; DNA: TGTGCCAGCACCCCGGCAGGGCTAAACACTGAAGCTTTCTTT
size: -; V: TRBV7-9; J: TRBJ2-7; D: -; CDR3: CASSFGTSFYEQYF; DNA: TGTGCCAGCAGCTTCGGGACAAGCTTCTACGAGCAGTACTTC
size: few; V: TRBV2; J: TRBJ2-3; D: -; CDR3: CASSDLQLTDTQYF; DNA: TGTGCCAGCAGTGATCTACAGTTGACAGATACGCAGTATTTT
size: -; V: TRBV5-4; J: TRBJ2-7; D: TRBD1; CDR3: CASSTGQGAYEQYF; DNA: TGTGCCAGCAGCACGGGACAGGGAGCCTACGAGCAGTACTTC
size: once; V: TRBV6-5; J: TRBJ2-7; D: TRBD1; CDR3: CASRTGGYEQYF; DNA: TGTGCCAGCAGGACAGGGGGCTACGAGCAGTACTTC